These T cell receptor beta chains were read from a single sample in a study of control samples from healthy donors and cancer patients. Assay: immunoSEQ multiplex PCR; the TCRdb copy retains only in-frame clones and omits some. The sample shows approximately 160,000 clones, approximately 94% of them seen only once. Sequencing was performed on blood. The receptors were gathered from a woman younger than 35 in good health. The CDR3 runs from the conserved cysteine through the conserved F or W. A D gene is named only where the DNA matches it firmly. Size is stated for part of the rows, as once, few or many counts, or as a class when the clone is expanded.

cdr3_aa: CASSLIRGQKKFPSYEQYF
cdr3_nt: TGTGCCAGCAGTTTGATTCGCGGACAGAAAAAATTCCCCTCCTACGAGCAGTACTTC
d_call: .
v_call: TRBV28
j_call: TRBJ2-7
clone_size: .

cdr3_aa: CASSLEPGLFNEKLFF
cdr3_nt: TGTGCCAGCAGCTTAGAACCAGGACTCTTTAATGAAAAACTGTTTTTT
d_call: .
v_call: TRBV11-2
j_call: TRBJ1-4
clone_size: .

cdr3_aa: CASSLQQANYGYTF
cdr3_nt: TGTGCCAGCAGCTTGCAACAGGCCAACTATGGCTACACCTTC
d_call: .
v_call: TRBV7-2
j_call: TRBJ1-2
clone_size: .

cdr3_aa: CAISESGPTEAFF
cdr3_nt: TGTGCCATCAGTGAGTCGGGCCCGACTGAAGCTTTCTTT
d_call: .
v_call: TRBV10-3
j_call: TRBJ1-1
clone_size: .

cdr3_aa: CASSSEYNSPLHF
cdr3_nt: TGTGCCAGCAGTTCGGAGTATAATTCACCCCTCCACTTT
d_call: .
v_call: TRBV6-5
j_call: TRBJ1-6
clone_size: .

cdr3_aa: CATSDPGATNEKLFF
cdr3_nt: TGTGCCACCAGTGACCCAGGTGCAACTAATGAAAAACTGTTTTTT
d_call: .
v_call: TRBV24-1
j_call: TRBJ1-4
clone_size: .

cdr3_aa: CASSLGVREKLFF
cdr3_nt: TGTGCCAGCAGCTTGGGGGTTAGGGAAAAACTGTTTTTT
d_call: .
v_call: TRBV5-6
j_call: TRBJ1-4
clone_size: few

cdr3_aa: CASSFRDSPLGGYTF
cdr3_nt: TGTGCCAGCAGCTTCCGGGACAGTCCTTTGGGAGGCTACACCTTC
d_call: TRBD1
v_call: TRBV7-2
j_call: TRBJ1-2
clone_size: few

cdr3_aa: CASSLTVWGEAFF
cdr3_nt: TGTGCCAGCAGCCTTACGGTTTGGGGTGAAGCTTTCTTT
d_call: .
v_call: TRBV11-2
j_call: TRBJ1-1
clone_size: .

cdr3_aa: CASSYSSSAEQYF
cdr3_nt: TGTGCCAGCAGTTACTCGTCTAGCGCCGAGCAGTACTTC
d_call: .
v_call: TRBV6-5
j_call: TRBJ2-7
clone_size: .

cdr3_aa: CASSATGQPNYGYTF
cdr3_nt: TGTGCCAGCAGCGCTACGGGACAGCCTAACTATGGCTACACCTTC
d_call: TRBD1
v_call: TRBV13
j_call: TRBJ1-2
clone_size: .

cdr3_aa: CASSLSQSYGYTF
cdr3_nt: TGCGCCAGCAGCTTAAGCCAGAGCTATGGCTACACCTTC
d_call: .
v_call: TRBV5-1
j_call: TRBJ1-2
clone_size: .

cdr3_aa: CASSSPNYGYTF
cdr3_nt: TGTGCCAGCAGCTCCCCTAACTATGGCTACACCTTC
d_call: .
v_call: TRBV7-8
j_call: TRBJ1-2
clone_size: .

cdr3_aa: CASSAGTDAYGYTF
cdr3_nt: TGCGCCAGCAGCGCCGGGACAGACGCCTATGGCTACACCTTC
d_call: TRBD1
v_call: TRBV10-1
j_call: TRBJ1-2
clone_size: .

cdr3_aa: CASIQAAGGHYEQYF
cdr3_nt: TGTGCCAGCATCCAAGCGGCGGGAGGGCACTACGAGCAGTACTTC
d_call: TRBD2
v_call: TRBV7-2
j_call: TRBJ2-7
clone_size: once

cdr3_aa: CASSLASFGSHEQFF
cdr3_nt: TGTGCCAGCAGCTTGGCCTCGTTTGGGAGCCATGAGCAGTTCTTC
d_call: .
v_call: TRBV5-4
j_call: TRBJ2-1
clone_size: .

cdr3_aa: CASSITWCLAKNIQYF
cdr3_nt: TGTGCCAGCAGCATCACGTGGTGTCTAGCCAAAAACATTCAGTACTTC
d_call: .
v_call: TRBV21-1
j_call: TRBJ2-4
clone_size: .

cdr3_aa: CASSDWGGLDNEQFF
cdr3_nt: TGTGCCAGCAGTGACTGGGGGGGGCTGGACAATGAGCAGTTCTTC
d_call: .
v_call: TRBV6-4
j_call: TRBJ2-1
clone_size: .

cdr3_aa: CASSLNLAYEQYF
cdr3_nt: TGTGCCAGCAGCTTAAATCTCGCCTACGAGCAGTACTTC
d_call: .
v_call: TRBV7-9
j_call: TRBJ2-7
clone_size: .

cdr3_aa: CASSQEVAGTEAFF
cdr3_nt: TGTGCCAGCAGCCAAGAAGTGGCGGGCACTGAAGCTTTCTTT
d_call: .
v_call: TRBV14
j_call: TRBJ1-1
clone_size: .

cdr3_aa: CASSIPSTDTQYF
cdr3_nt: TGTGCCAGTAGTATACCTAGCACAGATACGCAGTATTTT
d_call: .
v_call: TRBV19
j_call: TRBJ2-3
clone_size: .

cdr3_aa: CASSLEGGWRTDTQYF
cdr3_nt: TGTGCCAGCAGCTTAGAAGGCGGCTGGAGGACAGATACGCAGTATTTT
d_call: .
v_call: TRBV7-2
j_call: TRBJ2-3
clone_size: .

cdr3_aa: CATSDFIGGTDTQYF
cdr3_nt: TGTGCCACCAGTGATTTTATCGGGGGCACAGATACGCAGTATTTT
d_call: .
v_call: TRBV24-1
j_call: TRBJ2-3
clone_size: .

cdr3_aa: CASSYWTGFSQETQYF
cdr3_nt: TGTGCCAGCAGTTACTGGACAGGGTTTTCACAAGAGACCCAGTACTTC
d_call: TRBD1
v_call: TRBV6-5
j_call: TRBJ2-5
clone_size: once

cdr3_aa: CATSVWARRFHGYTF
cdr3_nt: TGTGCCACCAGTGTATGGGCCCGCCGGTTCCATGGCTACACCTTC
d_call: .
v_call: TRBV24-1
j_call: TRBJ1-2
clone_size: .

cdr3_aa: CASSLVRTGGYEQYF
cdr3_nt: TGTGCCAGCAGCTTGGTACGGACAGGGGGCTACGAGCAGTACTTC
d_call: TRBD1
v_call: TRBV11-1
j_call: TRBJ2-7
clone_size: .

cdr3_aa: CASSQVSNEQYF
cdr3_nt: TGTGCCAGCAGCCAAGTCTCTAACGAGCAGTACTTC
d_call: .
v_call: TRBV3-1/TRBV3-2
j_call: TRBJ2-7
clone_size: .

cdr3_aa: CASRRGGNTEAFF
cdr3_nt: TGTGCCAGCCGGAGGGGGGGAAACACTGAAGCTTTCTTT
d_call: .
v_call: TRBV6-5
j_call: TRBJ1-1
clone_size: .

cdr3_aa: CASTPLGTTQETQYF
cdr3_nt: TGTGCCAGCACCCCACTCGGGACAACCCAAGAGACCCAGTACTTC
d_call: .
v_call: TRBV2
j_call: TRBJ2-5
clone_size: once

cdr3_aa: CATSDFSRGTQYF
cdr3_nt: TGTGCCACCAGTGATTTCTCGCGAGGGACCCAGTACTTC
d_call: .
v_call: TRBV24-1
j_call: TRBJ2-5
clone_size: .

cdr3_aa: CASSLAQGAYGYTF
cdr3_nt: TGCGCCAGCAGCTTGGCCCAGGGGGCCTATGGCTACACCTTC
d_call: TRBD1
v_call: TRBV5-1
j_call: TRBJ1-2
clone_size: .

cdr3_aa: CASSPSRGGTDTQYF
cdr3_nt: TGTGCCAGCAGCCCCTCCAGGGGTGGAACAGATACGCAGTATTTT
d_call: .
v_call: TRBV5-8
j_call: TRBJ2-3
clone_size: once

cdr3_aa: CASSMEGYLGETQYF
cdr3_nt: TGTGCCAGCAGCATGGAGGGATACTTGGGGGAGACCCAGTACTTC
d_call: .
v_call: TRBV11-2
j_call: TRBJ2-5
clone_size: .

cdr3_aa: CASSPQREWTDTQYF
cdr3_nt: TGTGCCAGCAGTCCCCAGCGGGAGTGGACAGATACGCAGTATTTT
d_call: TRBD2
v_call: TRBV25-1
j_call: TRBJ2-3
clone_size: .

cdr3_aa: CASSLDRWGYTF
cdr3_nt: TGTGCCAGCAGCTTAGATCGGTGGGGCTACACCTTC
d_call: .
v_call: TRBV11-3
j_call: TRBJ1-2
clone_size: .

cdr3_aa: CASSPFYLNEQFF
cdr3_nt: TGTGCCAGCAGTCCCTTTTATCTGAATGAGCAGTTCTTC
d_call: .
v_call: TRBV6-5
j_call: TRBJ2-1
clone_size: .

cdr3_aa: CASSYLGLGGWYF
cdr3_nt: TGTGCCAGCAGTTACCTGGGACTAGGAGGCTGGTATTTT
d_call: TRBD2
v_call: TRBV28
j_call: TRBJ2-3
clone_size: .

cdr3_aa: CASSLGQPNTGELFF
cdr3_nt: TGTGCCAGCTCACTGGGACAGCCAAACACCGGGGAGCTGTTTTTT
d_call: TRBD1
v_call: TRBV18
j_call: TRBJ2-2
clone_size: .

cdr3_aa: CASRAGQDNQPQHF
cdr3_nt: TGTGCCAGCAGGGCTGGACAGGACAATCAGCCCCAGCATTTT
d_call: TRBD1
v_call: TRBV6-6
j_call: TRBJ1-5
clone_size: once

cdr3_aa: CASAGGSYGYTF
cdr3_nt: TGCGCCAGCGCAGGGGGCAGCTATGGCTACACCTTC
d_call: TRBD1
v_call: TRBV5-1
j_call: TRBJ1-2
clone_size: .

cdr3_aa: CASSLAKGAGGYTF
cdr3_nt: TGTGCCAGCAGCTTGGCCAAAGGGGCTGGTGGCTACACCTTC
d_call: .
v_call: TRBV5-5
j_call: TRBJ1-2
clone_size: .

cdr3_aa: CASGLVLGMENTEAFF
cdr3_nt: TGTGCTAGTGGTTTGGTACTAGGGATGGAGAACACTGAAGCTTTCTTT
d_call: .
v_call: TRBV12-5
j_call: TRBJ1-1
clone_size: .

cdr3_aa: CASSLAGGQVYEQYF
cdr3_nt: TGTGCCAGCAGCTTGGCCGGGGGACAGGTCTACGAGCAGTACTTC
d_call: TRBD1
v_call: TRBV5-5
j_call: TRBJ2-7
clone_size: .

cdr3_aa: CASSVQGVFQETQYF
cdr3_nt: TGTGCCAGCAGCGTACAGGGGGTTTTCCAAGAGACCCAGTACTTC
d_call: TRBD1
v_call: TRBV9
j_call: TRBJ2-5
clone_size: .

cdr3_aa: CASRPSGSRYEQFF
cdr3_nt: TGTGCCAGCAGACCCAGCGGGTCTAGGTATGAGCAGTTCTTC
d_call: .
v_call: TRBV6-5
j_call: TRBJ2-1
clone_size: .

cdr3_aa: CATASVRYTEAFF
cdr3_nt: TGTGCCACCGCCAGTGTACGCTACACTGAAGCTTTCTTT
d_call: .
v_call: TRBV6-6
j_call: TRBJ1-1
clone_size: once

cdr3_aa: CASYNGSGGMNTEAFF
cdr3_nt: TGTGCCAGCTACAACGGTTCAGGGGGAATGAACACTGAAGCTTTCTTT
d_call: TRBD1
v_call: TRBV14
j_call: TRBJ1-1
clone_size: .

cdr3_aa: CASSLAGSMNTEAFF
cdr3_nt: TGTGCCAGCAGCTTAGCCGGCAGCATGAACACTGAAGCTTTCTTT
d_call: .
v_call: TRBV7-2
j_call: TRBJ1-1
clone_size: .

cdr3_aa: CASSGTGGVEGYTF
cdr3_nt: TGCGCCAGCAGTGGGACAGGGGGCGTTGAAGGCTACACCTTC
d_call: TRBD1
v_call: TRBV10-2
j_call: TRBJ1-2
clone_size: .

cdr3_aa: CASQTGSSLDEQFF
cdr3_nt: TGTGCCAGCCAAACAGGGTCTTCTTTGGATGAGCAGTTCTTC
d_call: .
v_call: TRBV2
j_call: TRBJ2-1
clone_size: .

cdr3_aa: CASSRPGGRYEQYF
cdr3_nt: TGTGCCAGCAGCCGACCAGGGGGCAGGTACGAGCAGTACTTC
d_call: TRBD1
v_call: TRBV28
j_call: TRBJ2-7
clone_size: .

cdr3_aa: CASSLVGRSTDTQYF
cdr3_nt: TGTGCCAGCAGCTTAGTCGGGAGAAGCACAGATACGCAGTATTTT
d_call: .
v_call: TRBV11-2
j_call: TRBJ2-3
clone_size: .

cdr3_aa: CASSTGVGDLKTQYF
cdr3_nt: TGCGCCAGCAGCACAGGGGTCGGGGACTTGAAGACCCAGTACTTC
d_call: .
v_call: TRBV4-1
j_call: TRBJ2-5
clone_size: .